This TCR beta chain was observed in a study of response to subunit inactivated influenza vaccine. Study-level points and caveats: The study's authors posited that every seasonal influenza vaccination enlists few new T cells.

TCRdb re-analysed the RT-PCR reads in MiXCR, keeping a single row per CDR3 protein. The sample lists roughly 570,000 distinct CDR3 sequences; approximately 13% were seen once. This clonotype came up a few times. Its antigen is as yet unknown. J gave up 2 bases and V 6 bases, and 10 bases lay outside the gene matches. This CDR3 is 16 amino acids long. Germline V gene data show CDR1 as DFQATT and CDR2 as SNEGSKA (reference sequence). The input for sequencing was PBMCs from blood, taken roughly 46 days after vaccination. This TCR was recovered from a man in his forties or fifties who received an inactivated influenza vaccine. The chain recombines TRBV20-1 with TRBJ2-5; 12 bases match TRBD2. CDR3 nucleotide sequence: TGCAGTGCGGATTCCATCACTAGCGGGGGGCAAGAGACCCAGTACTTC. Encoded protein: CSADSITSGGQETQYF.